Following are 18 T cell receptor beta chains from one sample sequenced in a study of Ad26.COV2.S vaccination and SARS-CoV-2 variants. Clones were sequenced by immunoSEQ multiplex PCR, and TCRdb holds only the in-frame ones, with some missing. The sample consists of around 500,000 clones, approximately 90% of them appearing once. The treatment is: approximately 18 received Ad26.COV2.S at low or high dose, single or two shots; a few received placebo; per-sample allocation not given. Sampling happened 63 days after the first vaccine or placebo injection. The sequences come from peripheral blood, collected in a trial of Ad26.COV2.S vaccine versus placebo. The source of these receptors is a person aged 18 to 59 who received the Ad26.COV2.S COVID-19 vaccine or a placebo.

The V gene is TRBV2, the J gene TRBJ2-5, with TRBD1 as a possible D gene (7 bases). The CDR3 sequence is 14 residues long. Deletions cut 7 bases from V and 5 bases from J, with 17 bases between. Per the germline V gene, CDR1 is SNHLY and CDR2 is FYNNEI. This CDR3 is CASTPQGGGETQYF. The DNA for the CDR3 is TGTGCCAGCACCCCGCAGGGGGGCGGGGAGACCCAGTACTTC.

CDR3 sequence: CATSRDPGGRGQPQHF. CDR3 nucleotides: TGTGCCACCAGCAGAGATCCGGGCGGTCGGGGCCAGCCCCAGCATTTT. The chain has TRBV15 and TRBJ1-5, with D perhaps TRBD1 (5 bases). Germline V CDR1 and CDR2: LNHNV, YYDKDF (reference sequence). The V end lost 0 bases, the J end lost 7 bases, and 16 bases lay between the germline ends. The length of the CDR3 is 16 residues. The whole variable domain, filled in from reference TRBV15 and TRBJ1-5, reads DAMVIQNPRYQVTQFGKPVTLSCSQTLNHNVMYWYQQKSSQAPKLLFHYYDKDFNNEADTPDNFQSRRPNTSFCFLDIRSPGLGDTAMYLCATSRDPGGRGQPQHFGDGTRLSIL.

V is TRBV3-1 (or the pseudogene TRBV3-2) and J is TRBJ2-5; D might be TRBD2 (6 bases). The CDR3 sequence is 16 residues long. Trimming took 5 bases from V and 2 from J, leaving 18 bases between them. The V gene's germline CDR1 is LGHDT and CDR2 YNNKEL (reference sequence). The CDR3 loop is CASSWTGTLAQETQYF. In nucleotides, the CDR3 is TGTGCCAGCAGCTGGACGGGGACGCTAGCGCAAGAGACCCAGTACTTC.

Concerning this clone: A read error may account for a junction end that differs from germline. The chain joins TRBV11-2 to TRBJ1-3, with 7 nucleotides matching TRBD1. Per the germline V gene, CDR1 is SGHAT and CDR2 is FQNNGV. CDR3 size: 14 residues. The chain's CDR3 is CASSLDRVGNTIYF. The DNA for the CDR3 is TGTGCCAGCAGCCTAGACAGGGTCGGAAACACCATATATTTT.

The V gene is TRBV7-9, the J gene TRBJ1-5; 7 bases line up with TRBD1. The CDR3 is 13 amino acids. Germline V lookup: CDR1 SEHNR, CDR2 FQNEAQ (reference sequence). V dropped 8 bases and J dropped 5; count of bases not matched to a gene: 6. The CDR3 DNA reads as TGTGCCAGCGGCAACAGGGGAGATCAGCCCCAGCATTTT. Its translation: CASGNRGDQPQHF. The complete variable domain, with remaining parts taken from reference TRBV7-9 and TRBJ1-5, reads DTGVSQNPRHKITKRGQNVTFRCDPISEHNRLYWYRQTLGQGPEFLTYFQNEAQLEKSRLLSDRFSAERPKGSFSTLEIQRTEQGDSAMYLCASGNRGDQPQHFGDGTRLSIL.

This clone was seen just once. The chain combines TRBV25-1 with TRBJ1-4; the D is unclear. The CDR3 runs 11 residues. V gave up 6 bases and J gave up 8 bases, with 7 bases separating them. Germline values: CDR1 MGHDK, CDR2 SYGVNS. This CDR3 reads CASRFSEKLFF. Here the CDR3 DNA reads TGTGCCAGCAGGTTCTCAGAAAAACTGTTTTTT.

The rearrangement joins TRBV12-3 or TRBV12-4 to TRBJ2-7; D gene ambiguous. This CDR3 comprises 13 residues. Trimming removed 6 bases from V and 2 bases from J, with 11 bases in between. CDR3 nucleotide sequence: TGTGCCAGCAGCCTTCGGGTTACCTACGAGCAGTACTTC. Translating gives CASSLRVTYEQYF.

V is TRBV4-1 and J is TRBJ1-5; 7 nucleotides agree with TRBD1. This CDR3 comprises 17 residues. V shed 4 bases and J 5 bases; nucleotides not matched to a gene: 14. CDR1 MGHRA and CDR2 YSYEKL come from the germline V gene. The CDR3 sequence: CASSPTVGGQRDQPQHF. For the CDR3, the DNA is TGCGCCAGCAGCCCAACGGTGGGGGGACAGCGGGATCAGCCCCAGCATTTT.

The chain recombines TRBV7-2 with TRBJ2-1; 8 bases map to TRBD2. Unmatched junction bases numbered 3, after V lost 1 base and J lost 4 bases. Germline assignment: CDR1 SGHTA and CDR2 FQGNSA. The CDR3 runs to 15 residues. The CDR3, as DNA: TGTGCCAGCAGCTTAGAGCGGGGGCCTTACAATGAGCAGTTCTTC. It yields the protein CASSLERGPYNEQFF.

This clone was picked up a small number of times. The rearrangement joins TRBV30 to TRBJ1-5, with a possible D match to TRBD1 (5 bases). This CDR3 has 15 residues. Trimming took 1 base from V and 4 from J, leaving 14 bases between them. Germline CDR1 and CDR2: GTSNPN and SVGIG (reference sequence). The CDR3: CAWSGPGVQNQPQHF. CDR3 DNA: TGTGCCTGGAGTGGTCCGGGGGTACAAAATCAGCCCCAGCATTTT.

This chain joins TRBV30 and TRBJ1-1, with D unclear. Looked up from germline, CDR1 is GTSNPN and CDR2 is SVGIG (reference sequence). V gave up 5 bases and J gave up 6 bases, with 10 bases separating them. The CDR3 consists of 11 residues. The DNA for the CDR3 is TGTGCCTGGCACCAGGCGTCTGAAGCTTTCTTT. Translation gives CAWHQASEAFF.

V usage is TRBV7-9 and J usage is TRBJ2-5; the D is unclear. The germline V gene has CDR1 SEHNR and CDR2 FQNEAQ (reference sequence). Trimming shortened V by 1 base and J by 3 bases, and 9 bases separated the two germline ends. The CDR3 is made up of 14 amino acids. For the CDR3, the DNA is TGTGCCAGCAGCTTAGGTAGTACGGAAGAGACCCAGTACTTC. Protein product: CASSLGSTEETQYF.

The gene calls are TRBV5-5 and TRBJ1-4; 8 nucleotides match TRBD1. The CDR3 has 16 residues. Germline V gene lookup returns CDR1 SGHKS and CDR2 YYEKEE (reference sequence). With V trimmed by 0 bases and J by 7 bases, 8 bases remained unmatched. CDR3 sequence reads: CASSLVAGGFSEKLFF. The CDR3 coding sequence is TGTGCCAGCAGCTTGGTGGCAGGGGGCTTCAGTGAAAAACTGTTTTTT.

The chain joins TRBV29-1 to TRBJ1-1; D is ambiguous. From germline, CDR1 is SQVTM and CDR2 ANQGSEA. The ends were cut back, 5 bases at V and 4 bases at J, with 14 bases in the middle. The length of the CDR3 is 13 residues. CDR3 in amino acids: CSVHRGGSTEAFF. CDR3 sequence (DNA): TGCAGCGTTCACAGAGGAGGATCCACTGAAGCTTTCTTT.

V usage is TRBV18 and J usage is TRBJ1-6, with D maybe TRBD1 (6 bases). The CDR3 is 13 amino acids. The germline V gene has CDR1 KGHSH and CDR2 LQKENI. Between the trimmed V and J ends, which lost 6 bases and 7 bases, there was a span of 10 bases. The CDR3 here is CASSRGGNSPLHF. CDR3 in DNA: TGTGCCAGCTCCAGGGGAGGAAATTCACCCCTCCACTTT.

This sequence joins TRBV2 and TRBJ1-5; no reliable D call. Germline V gives CDR1 SNHLY, CDR2 FYNNEI. This CDR3 has 13 residues. V lost 3 bases, J lost 6 bases, and 9 bases lay in between. This chain's CDR3 is CASSEGAGQPQHF. The CDR3 region has the DNA TGTGCCAGCAGTGAGGGTGCAGGTCAGCCCCAGCATTTT.

This clone was detected a few times. The rearrangement links TRBV7-2 to TRBJ2-3; perhaps TRBD2 as D (6 bases). The CDR3 covers 14 residues. V was trimmed by 3 bases and J by 4 bases, leaving 11 bases between them. Germline V gene lookup returns CDR1 SGHTA and CDR2 FQGNSA. CDR3 sequence (DNA): TGTGCCAGCAGCTTTCGACTAGTTGCAGATACGCAGTATTTT. Encoded protein: CASSFRLVADTQYF.

The chain links TRBV19 to TRBJ2-3, with a weak D call TRBD2 (5 bases). Trimming stripped 6 bases from V and 1 base from J, with 11 bases between. Per the germline V gene, CDR1 is LNHDA and CDR2 is SQIVND (reference sequence). The CDR3 is 14 residues long. CDR3 sequence reads: CASRKPGGTDTQYF. The CDR3 DNA is TGTGCCAGTAGAAAACCCGGGGGCACAGATACGCAGTATTTT.